The 20 T cell receptor beta chains below come from one sample, sequenced in a study of naive and memory T cell subsets. Both TRBC1 and TRBC2 were covered by a beta constant-region primer of two equimolar oligonucleotides. The ligated cDNA underwent four PCR rounds using SP2 and nested alpha and beta constant-region primers. TCRdb reprocessed the UMI-ligation and nested PCR reads via MiXCR and lists one record per CDR3 protein. The repertoire holds tens of thousands of distinct CDR3 sequences, with 9% as singletons. What was sequenced was naive CD8+ T cells from blood. The receptor set was obtained from a human donor in good health.

The chain carries TRBV28 and TRBJ2-5, with 9 bases matching TRBD1. Germline loops: CDR1 MDHEN, CDR2 SYDVKM. The CDR3 spans 14 residues. The junction had 8 bases not matched to a gene; V was cut back by 6 bases and J by 6 bases. CDR3 in amino acids: CASSQTGGGKTQYF. CDR3 in DNA: TGTGCCAGCAGCCAAACAGGGGGCGGTAAGACCCAGTACTTC.

This clonotype was picked up many times. The V gene is TRBV5-1, the J gene TRBJ2-6, with 12 bases identical to TRBD1. The CDR3 is made up of 19 amino acids. Looked up from germline, CDR1 is SGHRS and CDR2 is YFSETQ. V shed 4 bases and J 4 bases; nucleotides not matched to a gene: 12. The CDR3 sequence: CASSPTLRGQGAGANVLTF. The DNA for the CDR3 is TGCGCCAGCAGCCCAACCCTCCGGGGACAGGGGGCAGGGGCCAACGTCCTGACTTTC.

This clonotype was detected only a few times. The J gene is TRBJ2-1, the V gene TRBV12-3 or TRBV12-4; 7 bases match TRBD2. Losses at the gene ends were 3 bases for V and 9 bases for J; bases not matched to a gene: 8. This CDR3 contains 14 residues. The CDR3 nucleotides read TGTGCCAGCAGTTTCGGGGGGAGTAAAGGTGAGCAGTTCTTC. This encodes CASSFGGSKGEQFF.

This clonotype was seen a handful of times. V and J are TRBV6-6 and TRBJ2-5, with 11 nucleotides matching TRBD2. Germline-derived CDR1 and CDR2 are MNHNY and SVGAGI (reference sequence). The CDR3 is 19 residues long. V shed 2 bases, J shed 2 bases, and the junction held 13 bases outside the gene matches. Here the CDR3 reads CASSYPEFSSGRSQETQYF. The CDR3 DNA reads as TGTGCCAGCAGTTACCCAGAATTTTCTAGCGGGAGGAGTCAAGAGACCCAGTACTTC.

In its sample, this clonotype was seen a few times. The chain combines TRBV12-3 or TRBV12-4 with TRBJ2-7; TRBD2 aligns across 9 bases. This CDR3 is built from 21 residues. V lost 3 bases and J lost 4; bases outside the gene matches: 25. CDR3: CASSFLRLAATNQISGYEQYF. The DNA of the CDR3 is TGTGCCAGCAGTTTTCTAAGACTAGCGGCAACCAACCAGATCTCAGGGTACGAGCAGTACTTC.

This clonotype has more than one count but fewer than ten. The chain has TRBV28 and TRBJ2-7; D might be TRBD2 (5 bases). CDR1 and CDR2 from the germline V gene are MDHEN and SYDVKM. CDR3 length equals 14 residues. Trimming took off 1 base at V and 0 bases at J, with 7 bases between the two ends. The CDR3 nucleotides read TGTGCCAGCAGTTTATTAGCGTCCTCCTACGAGCAGTACTTC. It codes for CASSLLASSYEQYF.

This clonotype has at least ten counts. V and J are TRBV9 and TRBJ2-7; D may be TRBD1 (6 bases). Trimming removed 2 bases at V and 0 bases at J, with 9 bases between. The V gene's germline CDR1 is SGDLS and CDR2 YYNGEE. CDR3 size: 14 residues. For the CDR3, the DNA is TGTGCCAGCAGCGTTGGGGGCCCCTCCTACGAGCAGTACTTC. Its translation: CASSVGGPSYEQYF. Together with reference TRBV9 and TRBJ2-7, the CDR3 gives the full variable domain: DSGVTQTPKHLITATGQRVTLRCSPRSGDLSVYWYQQSLDQGLQFLIQYYNGEERAKGNILERFSAQQFPDLHSELNLSSLELGDSALYFCASSVGGPSYEQYFGPGTRLTVT.

This clonotype was recorded many times. This chain connects TRBV7-6 to TRBJ2-1; 14 positions match TRBD2. Trimming removed 2 bases from V and 8 bases from J; junction bases left unmatched: 8. The CDR3 contains 17 residues. In germline, CDR1 is SGHVS, CDR2 FNYEAQ. The DNA for the CDR3 is TGTGCCAGCAGCTTACCCCGGGGACTAGCGGGAGTTTATGAGCAGTTCTTC. This translates into CASSLPRGLAGVYEQFF.

The table lists this clonotype with many counts. The CDR3 loop reads CASSYGGRDRQFF. In nucleotides, the CDR3 is TGTGCCAGCAGTTACGGGGGGAGGGACAGACAGTTCTTC. J is TRBJ2-1 and V is TRBV6-5, with D perhaps given as TRBD1 or TRBD2 (7 bases each). V lost 2 bases to trimming and J lost 13 bases, with 15 bases between them. CDR1 MNHEY and CDR2 SVGAGI come from the germline V gene. The CDR3 is 13 amino acids.

This clonotype was observed many times. This chain links TRBV6-2 or TRBV6-3 with TRBJ2-1; D uncertain. This CDR3 is 17 amino acids long. Germline CDR1 MNHEY, CDR2 SVGEGT. Trimming shortened V by 0 bases and J by 4 bases, and 16 bases separated the two germline ends. CDR3 protein: CASSYSKEKGQYNEQFF. CDR3 nucleotides: TGTGCCAGCAGTTACTCGAAGGAGAAGGGCCAGTACAATGAGCAGTTCTTC.

This chain uses TRBV28 with TRBJ2-7; 13 bases map to TRBD2. The CDR3 is made up of 14 amino acids. Per germline, CDR1 MDHEN and CDR2 SYDVKM. V gave up 5 bases and J gave up 5 bases; unmatched junction bases: 3. CDR3 residues: CASSPTSGRDEQYF. The CDR3 nucleotides are TGTGCCAGCAGTCCAACTAGCGGGAGGGACGAGCAGTACTTC.

This clonotype came up a few times. The V call is TRBV7-9, the J call TRBJ2-3, with 9 positions matching TRBD2. CDR1 is SEHNR and CDR2 is FQNEAQ in the germline V gene (reference sequence). This CDR3 is 15 amino acids long. The trim removed 2 bases at V and 4 bases at J, leaving 4 bases unmatched. DNA for the CDR3: TGTGCCAGCAGCTTACCTAGCGGGAACTCAGATACGCAGTATTTT. It yields the protein CASSLPSGNSDTQYF.

Only a few counts were recorded for this clonotype. The CDR3 loop is CASSYDGRDKYF. CDR3 sequence (DNA): TGTGCCAGCAGTTACGACGGGAGGGATAAGTACTTC. The chain joins TRBV6-6 to TRBJ2-7; the match to TRBD2 covers 8 bases. The CDR3 has 12 amino acids. The junction had 5 bases not matched to a gene; V was cut back by 2 bases and J by 11 bases. Per germline, CDR1 MNHNY and CDR2 SVGAGI (reference sequence).

This clonotype was picked up many times. The chain links TRBV7-9 to TRBJ1-1; 8 positions match TRBD1. Germline V gives CDR1 SEHNR, CDR2 FQNEAQ (reference sequence). V was clipped by 8 bases and J by 0 bases; unmatched bases: 5. There are 14 residues in the CDR3. The CDR3 sequence is CASSRTGMNTEAFF. In DNA form, the CDR3 reads TGTGCCAGCTCACGGACAGGGATGAACACTGAAGCTTTCTTT. The full variable domain, rest sourced from reference TRBV7-9 and TRBJ1-1, is DTGVSQNPRHKITKRGQNVTFRCDPISEHNRLYWYRQTLGQGPEFLTYFQNEAQLEKSRLLSDRFSAERPKGSFSTLEIQRTEQGDSAMYLCASSRTGMNTEAFFGQGTRLTVV.

This clonotype was counted between two and nine times. CDR3 in amino acids: CASGLGGSFDEQYF. The CDR3 DNA sequence: TGTGCCAGCGGATTGGGGGGGAGTTTCGACGAGCAGTACTTC. The chain links TRBV12-3 or TRBV12-4 to TRBJ2-7, with 7 bases identical to TRBD2. V lost 8 bases, J lost 5 bases, and 12 bases stayed unmatched. The CDR3 consists of 14 residues.

This clonotype was found many times. This chain connects TRBV27 to TRBJ1-5; tentatively, D is TRBD1 (5 bases). V was trimmed by 2 bases and J by 7 bases, leaving 15 bases between them. The germline V gene encodes CDR1 MNHEY and CDR2 SMNVEV (reference sequence). This CDR3 is 15 amino acids long. The CDR3 reads CASSLGNSGVQPQHF. The CDR3, as DNA: TGTGCCAGCAGTTTAGGCAACTCGGGGGTCCAGCCCCAGCATTTT.

The sample holds one count of this clonotype. This may be a read error, as it is one base from a much larger clone. The chain joins TRBV7-9 to TRBJ2-7; D is perhaps TRBD1 (6 bases). Per germline, CDR1 SEHNR and CDR2 FQNEAQ (reference sequence). The CDR3 length is 16 residues. V lost 0 bases and J lost 3, with 15 bases in between. Here the CDR3 DNA reads TGTGCCAGCAGCTTAGCTAACAGGGTATTCGGCTACGAGCAGTACTTC. Encoded protein: CASSLANRVFGYEQYF. Complete variable domain (other parts from reference TRBV7-9 and TRBJ2-7): DTGVSQNPRHKITKRGQNVTFRCDPISEHNRLYWYRQTLGQGPEFLTYFQNEAQLEKSRLLSDRFSAERPKGSFSTLEIQRTEQGDSAMYLCASSLANRVFGYEQYFGPGTRLTVT.

In its sample, this clonotype was seen once. This may be a read error, as it is one base from a much larger clone. The chain links TRBV28 to TRBJ2-1; TRBD2 aligns across 8 bases. This CDR3 comprises 15 residues. CDR1 MDHEN and CDR2 SYDVKM come from the germline V gene. Here the CDR3 DNA reads TGTGCCGGCAGTTTGGTACTAGCGGCCTACAATGAGCAGTTCTTC. Translated: CAGSLVLAAYNEQFF.

The rearrangement joins TRBV6-1 to TRBJ2-7, with 8 bases fitting TRBD2. This CDR3 has 19 residues. The V gene end was trimmed by 1 base and the J gene end by 2 bases; junction bases not matched to a gene: 16. The germline gives CDR1 MNHNS, CDR2 SASEGT. CDR3 in amino acids: CASSEGVFGLAGHAYEQYF. In nucleotides, the CDR3 is TGTGCCAGCAGTGAAGGGGTATTTGGGTTAGCGGGACATGCCTACGAGCAGTACTTC.

This chain joins TRBV12-3 or TRBV12-4 and TRBJ1-1; 9 bases agree with TRBD1. This CDR3 comprises 15 residues. V was pared by 6 bases and J by 1 base, with 6 bases of the junction left unmatched. The CDR3 reads CASRPWGQGNTEAFF. CDR3 DNA sequence: TGTGCCAGCAGACCATGGGGACAGGGGAACACTGAAGCTTTCTTT.